A selection of T cell receptor beta chains follows, all from one sample in a study of cytomegalovirus exposure and HLA in healthy donors. Using immunoSEQ multiplex PCR, the repertoire was profiled, and TCRdb retains in-frame clones only, with some absent. Of a few hundred thousand clones listed, 75% were seen once; the top ten hold 1.8%. Sequenced: PBMCs. Receptors were obtained from a woman aged 25 to 39 in good health and CMV-seronegative. Both conserved end residues are trimmed from each CDR3. Fields, in order: D gene, J gene, V gene, CDR3 protein. A D gene is named only where the DNA matches it firmly.

>TRBD2|TRBJ2-7|TRBV7-6
ASSLGTSGDVSYEQY
>.|TRBJ2-7|TRBV10-1
ASSDLNKSSSSPSYEQY
>TRBD1|TRBJ2-5|TRBV9
ASSDRTGKGETQY
>.|TRBJ1-6|TRBV27
ASSSEGPGRSPLH
>TRBD2|TRBJ2-1|TRBV7-9
ASAILSGSLVVNEQF
>.|TRBJ2-1|TRBV21-1
ASSNGGTMGNEQF
>.|TRBJ2-6|TRBV6-1
ASSSPGANVLT
>TRBD2|TRBJ2-1|TRBV27
ASTRGGAHNEQF
>.|TRBJ1-1|TRBV30
AWSLRLQNTEAF
>.|TRBJ1-1|TRBV18
ASSLREGLTEAF
>TRBD1|TRBJ2-7|TRBV4-1
ASSHLGQGEQY
>.|TRBJ2-7|TRBV9
ASSVGAGESQQY
>.|TRBJ1-4|TRBV6-5
ASRSQGQINEKLF
>TRBD2|TRBJ2-7|TRBV14
ASSQDRLAATYEQY
>TRBD1|TRBJ1-3|TRBV4-1
ASSPLTGDYTIY
>.|TRBJ2-3|TRBV27
ASSLRPGVRGTDTQY
>TRBD1|TRBJ1-1|TRBV6-5
ASFTGGTEAF
>TRBD2|TRBJ2-5|TRBV7-2
ASSPSRLAAETQY
>TRBD1|TRBJ2-7|TRBV7-8
ASSPGTGSEQY
>.|TRBJ1-1|TRBV11-3
ASSGQGLNTEAF
>TRBD1|TRBJ1-2|TRBV4-2
ASSWTGGADGYT
>.|TRBJ1-1|TRBV6-4
ASSDSQGGNTEAF
>.|TRBJ1-4|TRBV7-2
ASSLVGASNEKLF
>.|TRBJ2-5|TRBV29-1
SGGRGRQETQY
>TRBD2|TRBJ2-5|TRBV18
ASSREVGETQY
>.|TRBJ1-4|TRBV4-1
ASSQGQGNEKLF
>.|TRBJ2-3|TRBV5-6
ASSLLDTQY
>TRBD2|TRBJ2-1|TRBV7-6
ASSPRLTSVDNEQF
>.|TRBJ1-2|TRBV29-1
SVEGGGRDTSNYGYT
>.|TRBJ2-7|TRBV9
ASSVYSSSRSYEQY
>TRBD2|TRBJ2-2|TRBV15
ATSRTSGSFTGELF
>.|TRBJ2-3|TRBV11-3
ASSLSRLVSDTQY
>.|TRBJ2-1|TRBV30
AWSVEGAGNEQF
>TRBD1|TRBJ2-7|TRBV27
ASKFSGQGVYEQY
>.|TRBJ1-2|TRBV15
ATSRDRGSFVTNYGYT
>.|TRBJ1-1|TRBV7-2
ASSLKGDTGGAF
>.|TRBJ1-5|TRBV6-5
ASSYPGGSNQPQH